Shown below are 26 T cell receptor beta chains from a single sample sequenced in a study of cytomegalovirus exposure and HLA in healthy donors. PCR was performed using 60 Vbeta and 13 Jbeta primers. Sequencing was performed with immunoSEQ multiplex PCR; in TCRdb, only in-frame clones are kept and a portion is missing. This sample has 150,000 to 200,000 clones, with more than 70% found just once. The material sequenced was PBMCs. These receptors were taken from a boy aged 5-17 years in good health and CMV-seronegative.

V gene TRBV27 combines with J gene TRBJ1-2, with D uncertain. This CDR3 is 17 amino acids long. The V gene lost 2 bases and the J gene lost 2 bases, with 18 bases spanning the gap. Per the germline V gene, CDR1 is MNHEY and CDR2 is SMNVEV (reference sequence). In DNA form, the CDR3 reads TGTGCCAGCAGTTTAAAAGTCTCGGGCGGGAGAAACTATGGCTACACCTTC. Residues: CASSLKVSGGRNYGYTF.

The chain is built from TRBV5-1 and TRBJ1-1; D ambiguous. The CDR3 loop spans 15 amino acids. Trimming removed 0 bases from V and 0 bases from J, with 9 bases in between. In germline, CDR1 is SGHRS, CDR2 YFSETQ. The CDR3 loop reads CASSLVGQVNTEAFF. DNA of the CDR3: TGCGCCAGCAGCTTGGTAGGTCAGGTGAACACTGAAGCTTTCTTT.

The chain joins TRBV7-3 to TRBJ2-2; 12 bases line up with TRBD2. The CDR3 consists of 16 residues. V trimming: 5 bases; J trimming: 8 bases; junction bases outside the gene matches: 9. Germline CDR1 reads SGHTA; CDR2 reads FQGTGA. Here the CDR3 reads CASSPGTSGPRGELFF. In DNA form, the CDR3 reads TGTGCCAGCAGCCCTGGGACTAGCGGGCCAAGGGGGGAGCTGTTTTTT.

The rearrangement joins TRBV9 to TRBJ2-5, with D unresolved. Near its end, the DNA agrees better with TRBJ2-7, so the J call may be wrong. Germline V gene sequence: CDR1 SGDLS, CDR2 YYNGEE. CDR3 length: 15 residues. The CDR3 sequence: CASSVSGHPYYEQYF. The CDR3 DNA follows: TGTGCCAGCAGCGTTTCGGGTCATCCCTACTACGAGCAGTACTTC.

This clone turned up a few times. This chain connects TRBV6-6 to TRBJ2-7, with D uncertain. This CDR3 has 14 residues. Trimming took 7 bases from V and 7 from J, leaving 20 bases between them. Germline V gene sequence: CDR1 MNHNY, CDR2 SVGAGI (reference sequence). CDR3 bases: TGTGCCAGCACCCCACTTCTAGAGCAGAGGGAGCAGTACTTC. Translating it yields CASTPLLEQREQYF.

This chain uses TRBV19 with TRBJ2-6, with 8 bases lining up with TRBD2. V shed 4 bases and J 0 bases; nucleotides not matched to a gene: 8. The CDR3 runs 18 residues. In germline, CDR1 is LNHDA, CDR2 SQIVND (reference sequence). The CDR3 spells CASSTRLAGISGANVLTF. CDR3 DNA sequence: TGTGCCAGTAGTACCCGGTTAGCGGGAATCTCTGGGGCCAACGTCCTGACTTTC.

The gene calls are TRBV28 and TRBJ1-2, with D possibly TRBD1 on 6 matching bases. CDR1 is MDHEN and CDR2 is SYDVKM in the germline V gene. Trimming took off 3 bases at V and 4 bases at J, with 9 bases between the two ends. CDR3 length: 13 amino acids. The CDR3 here is CASSFSGVYGYTF. The CDR3 DNA reads TGTGCCAGCAGTTTTTCAGGGGTCTATGGCTACACCTTC.

The chain recombines TRBV9 with TRBJ2-1; the match to TRBD1 covers 8 bases. With 4 bases clipped from V and 5 bases from J, the junction kept 8 bases outside the gene matches. Germline CDR1 and CDR2: SGDLS and YYNGEE. This CDR3 has 15 amino acids. In DNA, the CDR3 is TGTGCCAGCAGCCCGAGACCGGGACAGGACAATGAGCAGTTCTTC. Its protein is CASSPRPGQDNEQFF.

The V and J genes are TRBV5-4 and TRBJ2-4; the match to TRBD2 covers 8 bases. CDR3 length: 15 residues. The V and J ends lost 1 base and 6 bases, in that order; junction bases with no gene match: 6. CDR1 and CDR2 from the germline V gene are SGHNT and YYREEE (reference sequence). DNA of the CDR3: TGTGCCAGCAGCTTGCGGGGGGGCGGGGCAAACATTCAGTACTTC. Translating it yields CASSLRGGGANIQYF.

This chain links TRBV9 with TRBJ2-7, with a tentative D call TRBD2 (6 bases). V gave up 7 bases and J gave up 6 bases, with 11 bases separating them. Germline V gene data show CDR1 as SGDLS and CDR2 as YYNGEE. CDR3 length: 11 amino acids. CDR3 region: CASGGLAEQYF. CDR3 nucleotide sequence: TGTGCCAGCGGAGGGCTGGCCGAGCAGTACTTC.

The chain combines TRBV29-1 with TRBJ2-7, with D uncertain. Germline lookup yields CDR1 SQVTM and CDR2 ANQGSEA. V lost 4 bases to trimming and J lost 2 bases, with 9 bases between them. The CDR3 is 12 amino acids. The CDR3 DNA follows: TGCAGCGTTGCGACCGGAGCCTACGAGCAGTACTTC. The encoded protein is CSVATGAYEQYF.

The table lists this clone with a few counts. CDR3 DNA: TGTGCCTGGGCTTGGGACAAGAACACTGAAGCTTTCTTT. This codes for CAWAWDKNTEAFF. This rearrangement joins TRBV30 to TRBJ1-1; tentative D call: TRBD1 (6 bases). Trimming left V 5 bases short and J 1 base short, with 11 bases between. Germline V gene lookup returns CDR1 GTSNPN and CDR2 SVGIG (reference sequence). CDR3 size: 13 residues.

CDR3 coding DNA: TGTGCCAGCCGGGGACTAGCGGGAGCCAACGGGGAGCTGTTTTTT. Translation: CASRGLAGANGELFF. The chain recombines TRBV11-2 with TRBJ2-2, with 14 bases identical to TRBD2. Germline CDR1 reads SGHAT; CDR2 reads FQNNGV. Trimming at V came to 8 bases and at J to 7 bases, leaving 6 bases not matched to a gene. The CDR3 loop spans 15 amino acids.

The chain links TRBV9 to TRBJ1-1; TRBD1 is a possible D gene (5 bases). This CDR3 has 17 amino acids. With 0 bases removed from V and 0 bases from J, the gap between germline ends came to 15 bases. Germline CDR1 is SGDLS and CDR2 is YYNGEE. The CDR3 region is CASSVDPREGMNTEAFF. For the CDR3, the DNA is TGTGCCAGCAGCGTAGATCCCAGGGAAGGAATGAACACTGAAGCTTTCTTT.

V and J are TRBV7-9 and TRBJ2-7; D unresolved. CDR1 is SEHNR, CDR2 FQNEAQ, per germline (reference sequence). V was clipped by 3 bases and J by 0 bases, with 12 bases between them. This CDR3 contains 15 residues. The CDR3 bases are TGTGCCAGCAGCTTGATCCAACCGAGCTCCTACGAGCAGTACTTC. Its translation is CASSLIQPSSYEQYF.

The chain links TRBV7-2 to TRBJ1-5, with no clear D. The length of the CDR3 is 13 residues. The germline gives CDR1 SGHTA, CDR2 FQGNSA. V lost 1 base and J lost 11, with 12 bases in between. The chain's CDR3 is CASSLDPGFTQHF. The DNA for the CDR3 is TGTGCCAGCAGCTTAGATCCGGGATTTACCCAGCATTTT.

The chain couples TRBV20-1 to TRBJ2-5, with a tentative D call TRBD2 (6 bases). CDR1 is DFQATT and CDR2 is SNEGSKA in the germline V gene (reference sequence). This CDR3 has 11 residues. The CDR3 DNA reads as TGCAGGGGCCTTGGAGGGGAGACCCAGTACTTC. As protein: CRGLGGETQYF.

The chain uses TRBV28 and TRBJ2-5; 7 bases agree with TRBD1. V dropped 3 bases and J dropped 1; count of bases not matched to a gene: 2. Germline CDR1 and CDR2: MDHEN and SYDVKM. This CDR3 is built from 14 residues. The CDR3 loop reads CASSFYRGQETQYF. CDR3 DNA: TGTGCCAGCAGTTTCTACAGGGGCCAAGAGACCCAGTACTTC.

V usage is TRBV28 and J usage is TRBJ2-3; D perhaps matches TRBD1 (5 bases). V was clipped by 6 bases and J by 0 bases, with 13 bases between them. Germline V gene sequence: CDR1 MDHEN, CDR2 SYDVKM. The CDR3 has 15 residues. In DNA form, the CDR3 reads TGTGCCAGCAGCTGGACAATGCTCAGCACAGATACGCAGTATTTT. It encodes CASSWTMLSTDTQYF.

The chain combines TRBV13 with TRBJ2-1, with 8 bases aligning to TRBD2. CDR1 and CDR2 from the germline V gene are PRHDT and FYEKMQ (reference sequence). V shed 3 bases and J 6 bases; nucleotides not matched to a gene: 1. The CDR3 loop spans 13 amino acids. DNA of the CDR3: TGTGCCAGCAGCTTGGCGGGGGGCAATGAGCAGTTCTTC. As protein: CASSLAGGNEQFF.

This chain links TRBV2 with TRBJ2-2; a possible D gene is TRBD1 (7 bases). Germline V gives CDR1 SNHLY, CDR2 FYNNEI. The CDR3 contains 15 residues. Trimming took off 4 bases at V and 6 bases at J, with 15 bases between the two ends. CDR3 nucleotides: TGTGCCAGCAGTGTTCTACCCAGGGGGGCCGGGGAGCTGTTTTTT. Its protein product is CASSVLPRGAGELFF.

This chain links TRBV11-2 with TRBJ1-1; D remains unclear. The CDR3 consists of 15 residues. Between the trimmed V and J ends, which lost 7 bases and 4 bases, there was a span of 19 bases. CDR1 and CDR2 from the germline V gene are SGHAT and FQNNGV. CDR3 sequence (DNA): TGTGCCAGCATCCTGGATGGAGGCTTGGGCACTGAAGCTTTCTTT. Its translation is CASILDGGLGTEAFF.

The V gene is TRBV27, the J gene TRBJ2-1, with D maybe TRBD2 (7 bases). With 6 bases removed from V and 6 bases from J, the gap between germline ends came to 12 bases. The germline gives CDR1 MNHEY, CDR2 SMNVEV (reference sequence). There are 13 residues in the CDR3. CDR3 in amino acids: CASSRGGVNEQFF. CDR3 bases: TGTGCCAGCAGCAGAGGGGGGGTCAATGAGCAGTTCTTC.

This clone turned up a few times. The chain recombines TRBV15 with TRBJ1-5; 7 nucleotides match TRBD1. Germline CDR1 is LNHNV and CDR2 is YYDKDF (reference sequence). Unmatched junction bases numbered 7, after V lost 3 bases and J lost 2 bases. The CDR3 covers 16 residues. In nucleotides, the CDR3 is TGTGCCACCAGCAGGTACAGACAGGGCGGCAATCAGCCCCAGCATTTT. This sequence encodes CATSRYRQGGNQPQHF.

This sequence joins TRBV2 and TRBJ2-7, with 8 bases aligning to TRBD2. Per germline, CDR1 SNHLY and CDR2 FYNNEI. There are 15 residues in the CDR3. The junction had 9 bases not matched to a gene; V was cut back by 1 base and J by 7 bases. CDR3 in amino acids: CASSEVTGRGVEQYF. CDR3 coding DNA: TGTGCCAGCAGTGAAGTTACAGGGCGGGGGGTAGAGCAGTACTTC.

The gene calls are TRBV6-6 and TRBJ1-1, with 8 bases fitting TRBD1. The V segment lost 6 bases and the J segment 8 bases; nucleotides outside the gene matches: 11. CDR3 length: 14 amino acids. Germline loops: CDR1 MNHNY, CDR2 SVGAGI (reference sequence). CDR3 amino acids: CASSLGQGGGEAFF. The CDR3 coding sequence is TGTGCCAGCAGCCTCGGACAGGGAGGTGGGGAAGCTTTCTTT.